A selection of T cell receptor beta chains follows, all from one sample in a study of response to subunit inactivated influenza vaccine. TCRdb analysed the RT-PCR reads with MiXCR anew, one entry per CDR3 protein. The table shows about 570,000 distinct CDR3 sequences, with 10% to 12% occurring only once. These data were also reused for a study on T cells expressing NK-cell markers.

This material consisted of PBMCs from blood, taken on the day of vaccination. The receptor source for this set is a man aged 50 to 59 who received an inactivated influenza vaccine. Both conserved end residues are trimmed from each CDR3. The D gene is left open where the match is weak.

J gene: TRBJ2-3; D gene: -; V gene: TRBV29-1; CDR3 protein: SAQLTGFLGDTDTQY
J gene: TRBJ2-7; D gene: -; V gene: TRBV5-1; CDR3 protein: ASSLDTNTYEQY
J gene: TRBJ2-3; D gene: TRBD2; V gene: TRBV7-2; CDR3 protein: ASRPGLAGAGDTQY
J gene: TRBJ2-2; D gene: TRBD2; V gene: TRBV5-1; CDR3 protein: ASSFASGSTTGELF
J gene: TRBJ2-7; D gene: -; V gene: TRBV5-1; CDR3 protein: ASRDGPTSYEQY
J gene: TRBJ1-2; D gene: -; V gene: TRBV20-1; CDR3 protein: SASRLPSSNYGYT
J gene: TRBJ2-3; D gene: -; V gene: TRBV12-3/TRBV12-4; CDR3 protein: ASSRDGTRTDTQY
J gene: TRBJ2-3; D gene: -; V gene: TRBV2; CDR3 protein: ASSLQGSKY
J gene: TRBJ2-4; D gene: -; V gene: TRBV4-3; CDR3 protein: ASSQGWGEGAKNIQY
J gene: TRBJ1-2; D gene: -; V gene: TRBV2; CDR3 protein: ASSEEGGLGYGYT
J gene: TRBJ1-2; D gene: TRBD1; V gene: TRBV7-2; CDR3 protein: ASSLNTGVDYGYT
J gene: TRBJ2-7; D gene: TRBD2; V gene: TRBV2; CDR3 protein: ASKGTSGSYEQY
J gene: TRBJ2-1; D gene: -; V gene: TRBV5-4; CDR3 protein: ASSFGSNGGNEQF
J gene: TRBJ2-2; D gene: -; V gene: TRBV14; CDR3 protein: ASSPFGGTRWTGELF
J gene: TRBJ2-1; D gene: -; V gene: TRBV23-1; CDR3 protein: ASSQSGSGVEQF
J gene: TRBJ2-7; D gene: TRBD2; V gene: TRBV6-1; CDR3 protein: ASKLAGGPYEQY
J gene: TRBJ2-1; D gene: -; V gene: TRBV5-5; CDR3 protein: ASSLRRDGEQF
J gene: TRBJ2-7; D gene: -; V gene: TRBV6-1; CDR3 protein: ASSQGEAPSYEQY
J gene: TRBJ2-3; D gene: TRBD2; V gene: TRBV4-2; CDR3 protein: ASSQGLAGARDTQY
J gene: TRBJ2-7; D gene: -; V gene: TRBV4-1; CDR3 protein: ASSQEGDGAYEQY
J gene: TRBJ2-3; D gene: -; V gene: TRBV4-3; CDR3 protein: ASSQVDRGTGTQY
J gene: TRBJ2-5; D gene: -; V gene: TRBV5-1; CDR3 protein: ASSPPPGEETQY
J gene: TRBJ2-7; D gene: TRBD1; V gene: TRBV20-1; CDR3 protein: SARVGSGGNEQY
J gene: TRBJ2-1; D gene: -; V gene: TRBV28; CDR3 protein: ASSPRRGVYNEQF
J gene: TRBJ2-7; D gene: -; V gene: TRBV18; CDR3 protein: ASSPAQSSYEQY
J gene: TRBJ2-1; D gene: -; V gene: TRBV9; CDR3 protein: ASSVEGLGYNEQF
J gene: TRBJ1-4; D gene: -; V gene: TRBV6-2/TRBV6-3; CDR3 protein: ASSYFGRVLF
J gene: TRBJ2-7; D gene: TRBD2; V gene: TRBV12-3/TRBV12-4; CDR3 protein: ASSLAGLREQY
J gene: TRBJ1-1; D gene: -; V gene: TRBV7-2; CDR3 protein: ASRMGRATEAF
J gene: TRBJ2-3; D gene: -; V gene: TRBV4-3; CDR3 protein: ASSQADRSTDTQY
J gene: TRBJ2-1; D gene: TRBD2; V gene: TRBV29-1; CDR3 protein: SGILAGEYNEQF
J gene: TRBJ2-2; D gene: TRBD2; V gene: TRBV5-1; CDR3 protein: ASSLYPQSSGDDTGELF
J gene: TRBJ2-1; D gene: TRBD1; V gene: TRBV19; CDR3 protein: ASAGGPYNEQF
J gene: TRBJ2-3; D gene: -; V gene: TRBV9; CDR3 protein: ASSVARGDTQY
J gene: TRBJ2-7; D gene: -; V gene: TRBV6-1; CDR3 protein: ASSEGAGAYEQY
J gene: TRBJ2-3; D gene: -; V gene: TRBV5-1; CDR3 protein: ASSLRPGSTDTQY
J gene: TRBJ2-7; D gene: -; V gene: TRBV5-6; CDR3 protein: ASSFEDRGEQY
J gene: TRBJ2-1; D gene: TRBD2; V gene: TRBV7-2; CDR3 protein: ASSASGGGYEQF
J gene: TRBJ1-5; D gene: -; V gene: TRBV10-3; CDR3 protein: AISDFPGQNQPQH
J gene: TRBJ2-3; D gene: TRBD2; V gene: TRBV4-2; CDR3 protein: ASSQVLERGGTDTQY
J gene: TRBJ2-7; D gene: -; V gene: TRBV7-9; CDR3 protein: ASGPTYEQY
J gene: TRBJ1-2; D gene: TRBD1; V gene: TRBV7-2; CDR3 protein: ASSVTGQGNGYT
J gene: TRBJ1-2; D gene: -; V gene: TRBV11-1; CDR3 protein: ASSLRQQITPLPYGYT
J gene: TRBJ2-2; D gene: TRBD2; V gene: TRBV2; CDR3 protein: ASSRLAGPNTGELF
J gene: TRBJ1-4; D gene: TRBD1; V gene: TRBV20-1; CDR3 protein: SAKQGVVEKLF
J gene: TRBJ1-5; D gene: -; V gene: TRBV4-1; CDR3 protein: ASSRTRGQPQH
J gene: TRBJ2-3; D gene: TRBD2; V gene: TRBV9; CDR3 protein: ASSVGASGDPTQY
J gene: TRBJ1-4; D gene: -; V gene: TRBV20-1; CDR3 protein: SAPPQGGEKLF
J gene: TRBJ2-7; D gene: -; V gene: TRBV28; CDR3 protein: ASTGFGRLFYEQY
J gene: TRBJ2-7; D gene: TRBD1; V gene: TRBV12-3/TRBV12-4; CDR3 protein: ASSSHRGRAEQY
J gene: TRBJ2-3; D gene: TRBD2; V gene: TRBV9; CDR3 protein: ASRAGTSAPDTQY
J gene: TRBJ2-7; D gene: TRBD2; V gene: TRBV5-1; CDR3 protein: ASSTGTSMVGEQY
J gene: TRBJ2-7; D gene: -; V gene: TRBV9; CDR3 protein: ASSAGRDTVFYEQY